These 9 T cell receptor beta chains share one sample of origin, sequenced in a study of blood T cell repertoires in COVID-19. Using immunoSEQ multiplex PCR, the repertoire was profiled, and TCRdb retains in-frame clones only, with some absent. The sample gives about 200,000 clones, around 86% of which show up once; 20% to 25% is in the top ten. Source material: PBMCs or T cells enriched from blood (not recorded which). Receptors were obtained from a woman in her 40s in a cohort exposed to, infected with or recovered from COVID-19 (not recorded which).

The V gene is TRBV3-1 (or the pseudogene TRBV3-2), the J gene TRBJ2-1, with D unclear. Germline CDR1 and CDR2: LGHDT and YNNKEL (reference sequence). The CDR3 runs 14 residues. Deletions cut 2 bases from V and 4 bases from J, with 9 bases between. The CDR3 loop reads CASSQWAGYNEQFF. The CDR3 DNA reads TGTGCCAGCAGCCAATGGGCTGGGTACAATGAGCAGTTCTTC.

The chain carries TRBV11-3 and TRBJ2-7; 7 nucleotides line up with TRBD2. CDR3 size: 17 residues. From germline, CDR1 is SGHNT and CDR2 YENEEA. The V gene end was trimmed by 5 bases and the J gene end by 3 bases; junction bases not matched to a gene: 16. DNA for the CDR3: TGTGCCAGCAGCCCTCGACTAGCACCCACCGGATACTACGAGCAGTACTTC. Translating gives CASSPRLAPTGYYEQYF.

This sequence joins TRBV5-1 and TRBJ2-7; D possibly corresponds to TRBD1 (7 bases). Per germline, CDR1 SGHRS and CDR2 YFSETQ. CDR3 length: 13 residues. Trimming left V 7 bases short and J 2 bases short, with 13 bases between. CDR3 amino acids: CASSGDSAYEQYF. CDR3 bases: TGCGCCAGCTCGGGGGACAGTGCCTACGAGCAGTACTTC.

The chain is built from TRBV7-9 and TRBJ1-1; no firm D call. V dropped 2 bases and J dropped 1 base, with 8 bases sitting between them. This CDR3 is built from 14 residues. Germline V lookup: CDR1 SEHNR, CDR2 FQNEAQ (reference sequence). The CDR3 region has the DNA TGTGCCAGCAGCTTAATTCCCGGGAACACTGAAGCTTTCTTT. It is translated as CASSLIPGNTEAFF.

This clone was seen only a few times. The chain uses TRBV4-3 and TRBJ2-2; TRBD1 agrees at 8 bases. The germline V gene has CDR1 LGHNA and CDR2 YSLEER. The CDR3 runs to 21 residues. Germline trimming cut 0 bases from V and 2 bases from J; bases unmatched to any gene: 17. The CDR3 DNA reads as TGCGCCAGCAGCCAAGAGCTTTGGCGACAGGGGCGTCGTCATAACACCGGGGAGCTGTTTTTT. Translated, it gives CASSQELWRQGRRHNTGELFF.

The rearrangement joins TRBV6-5 to TRBJ2-7; 10 nucleotides match TRBD2. CDR3 size: 16 residues. Looked up from germline, CDR1 is MNHEY and CDR2 is SVGAGI. Trimming at V came to 0 bases and at J to 1 base, leaving 3 bases not matched to a gene. CDR3 residues: CASSYSTSGVSYEQYF. In DNA, the CDR3 is TGTGCCAGCAGTTACTCCACTAGCGGGGTATCCTACGAGCAGTACTTC.

The V gene is TRBV9, the J gene TRBJ2-3; D call uncertain. The germline V gene has CDR1 SGDLS and CDR2 YYNGEE. The CDR3 consists of 13 residues. Trimming left V 0 bases short and J 6 bases short, with 8 bases between. CDR3 in amino acids: CASSVGGGDTQYF. The DNA for the CDR3 is TGTGCCAGCAGCGTAGGAGGTGGGGATACGCAGTATTTT.

The chain carries TRBV7-9 and TRBJ1-4; 9 nucleotides agree with TRBD1. The trim removed 4 bases at V and 3 bases at J, leaving 9 bases unmatched. Germline V gene lookup returns CDR1 SEHNR and CDR2 FQNEAQ (reference sequence). This CDR3 spans 17 amino acids. CDR3 coding DNA: TGTGCCAGCAGCTCCTCCGGGACAGGGCTATCTAATGAAAAACTGTTTTTT. Amino acid sequence: CASSSSGTGLSNEKLFF. The full variable domain, its missing parts supplied by reference TRBV7-9 and TRBJ1-4, is DTGVSQNPRHKITKRGQNVTFRCDPISEHNRLYWYRQTLGQGPEFLTYFQNEAQLEKSRLLSDRFSAERPKGSFSTLEIQRTEQGDSAMYLCASSSSGTGLSNEKLFFGSGTQLSVL.

V usage is TRBV28 and J usage is TRBJ1-1, with D perhaps matching TRBD1 (6 bases). V lost 5 bases and J lost 0, with 19 bases in between. CDR3 length: 17 amino acids. Germline CDR1 is MDHEN and CDR2 is SYDVKM. This CDR3 reads CASSKPGHNHLNTEAFF. The CDR3 nucleotides are TGTGCCAGCAGTAAGCCGGGACATAACCACCTGAACACTGAAGCTTTCTTT. Looking up the rest from reference TRBV28 and TRBJ1-1 gives the full variable domain: DVKVTQSSRYLVKRTGEKVFLECVQDMDHENMFWYRQDPGLGLRLIYFSYDVKMKEKGDIPEGYSVSREKKERFSLILESASTNQTSMYLCASSKPGHNHLNTEAFFGQGTRLTVV.